This TCR beta chain is drawn from a study of blood T cell repertoires in COVID-19. Authors' methods: Reference gene primer amplification gave nucleated cell count estimates. Profiling relied on immunoSEQ multiplex PCR, and the TCRdb table lists in-frame clones only, not all of them. The V and J calls and clone size were taken over from that table, and D and trimming were inferred from the DNA. The sample includes 350,000 or so clones, 83% of them seen just once. The CDR3 is 14 residues long. The V gene's germline CDR1 is KGHSH and CDR2 LQKENI. Trimming took 6 bases from V and 7 from J; bases not matched to a gene: 6. A remark on this clone: The same CDR3 also results from other DNA sequences found in this sample.

The sequence was collected from a man younger than 45 with active or convalescent COVID-19. The chain joins TRBV18 to TRBJ1-6; 7 bases fit TRBD1. Sequencing was carried out using peripheral blood. The DNA for the CDR3 is TGTGCCAGCTCCCCCGGGACAGTCAATTCACCCCTCCACTTT. It is translated as CASSPGTVNSPLHF.